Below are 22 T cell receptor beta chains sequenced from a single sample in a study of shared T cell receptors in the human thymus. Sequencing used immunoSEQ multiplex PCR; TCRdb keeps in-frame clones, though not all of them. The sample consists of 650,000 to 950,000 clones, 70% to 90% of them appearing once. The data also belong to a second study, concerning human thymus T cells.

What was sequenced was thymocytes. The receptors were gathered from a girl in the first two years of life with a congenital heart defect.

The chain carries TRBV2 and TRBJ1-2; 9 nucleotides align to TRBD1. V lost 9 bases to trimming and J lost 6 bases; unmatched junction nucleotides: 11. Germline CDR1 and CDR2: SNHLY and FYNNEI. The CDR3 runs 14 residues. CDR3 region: CARGLERTGDGYTF. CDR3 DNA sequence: TGTGCCAGAGGGCTAGAGAGGACAGGGGATGGCTACACCTTC.

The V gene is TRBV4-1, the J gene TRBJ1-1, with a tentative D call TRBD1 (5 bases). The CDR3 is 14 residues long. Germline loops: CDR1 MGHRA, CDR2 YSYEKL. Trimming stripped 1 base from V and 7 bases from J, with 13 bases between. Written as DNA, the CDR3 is TGCGCCAGCAGCCAAGTCGCGACAGATCGTGAAGCTTTCTTT. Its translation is CASSQVATDREAFF.

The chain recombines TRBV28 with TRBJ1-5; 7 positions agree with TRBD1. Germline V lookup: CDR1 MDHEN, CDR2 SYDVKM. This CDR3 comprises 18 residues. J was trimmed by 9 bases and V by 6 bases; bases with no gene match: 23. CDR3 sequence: CASSWDPGYRGAVGPQHF. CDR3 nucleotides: TGTGCCAGCAGCTGGGACCCCGGGTACAGGGGCGCCGTCGGGCCCCAGCATTTT.

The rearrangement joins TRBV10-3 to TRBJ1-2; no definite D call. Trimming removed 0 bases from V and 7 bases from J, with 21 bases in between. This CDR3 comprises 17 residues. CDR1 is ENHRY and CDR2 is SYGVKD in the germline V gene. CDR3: CAISESGGSRVWFGYTF. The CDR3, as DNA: TGTGCCATCAGTGAGTCTGGAGGGTCCCGGGTTTGGTTTGGCTACACCTTC.

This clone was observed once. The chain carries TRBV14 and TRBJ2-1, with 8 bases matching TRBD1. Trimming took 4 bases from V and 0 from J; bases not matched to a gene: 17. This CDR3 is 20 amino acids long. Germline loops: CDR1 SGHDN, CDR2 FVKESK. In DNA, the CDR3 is TGTGCCAGCAGCCGGCGATACAGGGGGAGTCCTTTCCACTCCTACAATGAGCAGTTCTTC. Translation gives CASSRRYRGSPFHSYNEQFF.

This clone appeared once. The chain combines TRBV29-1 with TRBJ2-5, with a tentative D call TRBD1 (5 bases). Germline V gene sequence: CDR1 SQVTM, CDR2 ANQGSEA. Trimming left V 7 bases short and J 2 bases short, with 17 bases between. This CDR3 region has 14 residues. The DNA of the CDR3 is TGCAGCGCCCTACCCCGACAGCTGCAAGAGACCCAGTACTTC. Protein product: CSALPRQLQETQYF.

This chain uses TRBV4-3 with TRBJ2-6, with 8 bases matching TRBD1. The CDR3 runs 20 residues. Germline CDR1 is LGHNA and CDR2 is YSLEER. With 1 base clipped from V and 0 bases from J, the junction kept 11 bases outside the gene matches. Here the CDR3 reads CASSQVAGQGTLSGANVLTF. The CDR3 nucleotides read TGCGCCAGCAGCCAAGTGGCAGGACAGGGAACTCTCTCTGGGGCCAACGTCCTGACTTTC.

This CDR3 reads CASSQVPRRGENEQYF. The DNA for the CDR3 is TGCGCCAGCAGCCAGGTCCCCCGGCGGGGTGAAAACGAGCAGTACTTC. The chain has TRBV4-1 and TRBJ2-7; a possible D gene is TRBD2 (6 bases). CDR1 and CDR2 (germline): MGHRA, YSYEKL. The CDR3 loop spans 16 amino acids. The V end lost 3 bases, the J end lost 5 bases, and 20 bases lay between the germline ends.

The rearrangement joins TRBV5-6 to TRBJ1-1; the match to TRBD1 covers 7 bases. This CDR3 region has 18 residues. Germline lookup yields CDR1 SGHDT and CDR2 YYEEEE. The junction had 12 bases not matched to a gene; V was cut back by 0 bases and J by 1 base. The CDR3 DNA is TGTGCCAGCAGCTTGGCCGACAGGGTGACTGCCGGGAACACTGAAGCTTTCTTT. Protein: CASSLADRVTAGNTEAFF.

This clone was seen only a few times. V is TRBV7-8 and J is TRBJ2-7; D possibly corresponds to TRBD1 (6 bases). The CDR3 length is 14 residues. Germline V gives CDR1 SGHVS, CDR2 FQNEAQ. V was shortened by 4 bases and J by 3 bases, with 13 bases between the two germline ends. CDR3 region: CASSSHRVSYEQYF. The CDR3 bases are TGTGCCAGCAGCTCACACAGGGTTAGCTACGAGCAGTACTTC.

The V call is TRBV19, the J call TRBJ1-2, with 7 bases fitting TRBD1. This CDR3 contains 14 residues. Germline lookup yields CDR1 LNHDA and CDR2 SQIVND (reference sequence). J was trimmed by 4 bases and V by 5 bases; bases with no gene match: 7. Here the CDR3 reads CASSPGGDGYGYTF. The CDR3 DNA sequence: TGTGCCAGTAGTCCAGGGGGAGACGGCTATGGCTACACCTTC.

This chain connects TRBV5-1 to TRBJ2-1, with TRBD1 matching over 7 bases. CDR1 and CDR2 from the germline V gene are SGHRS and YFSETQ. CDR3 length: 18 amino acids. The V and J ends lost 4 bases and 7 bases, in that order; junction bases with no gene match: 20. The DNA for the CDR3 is TGCGCCAGCAGCGAGCGCCACAGGGGATGGGGAGAAAAAAATGAGCAGTTCTTC. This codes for CASSERHRGWGEKNEQFF.

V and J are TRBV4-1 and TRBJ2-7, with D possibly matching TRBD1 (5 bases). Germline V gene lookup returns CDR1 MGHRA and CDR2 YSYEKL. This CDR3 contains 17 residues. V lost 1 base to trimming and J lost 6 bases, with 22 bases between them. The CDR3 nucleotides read TGCGCCAGCAGCCAAGTCCGATTTTCCGGCAGGGTAGCCGAGCAGTACTTC. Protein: CASSQVRFSGRVAEQYF.

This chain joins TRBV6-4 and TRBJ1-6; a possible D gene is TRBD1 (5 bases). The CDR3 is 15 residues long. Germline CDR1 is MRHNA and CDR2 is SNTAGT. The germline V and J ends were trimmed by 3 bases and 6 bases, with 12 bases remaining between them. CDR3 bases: TGTGCCAGCAGTGAAAGCCAGGGCTGTAATTCACCCCTCCACTTT. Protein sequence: CASSESQGCNSPLHF.

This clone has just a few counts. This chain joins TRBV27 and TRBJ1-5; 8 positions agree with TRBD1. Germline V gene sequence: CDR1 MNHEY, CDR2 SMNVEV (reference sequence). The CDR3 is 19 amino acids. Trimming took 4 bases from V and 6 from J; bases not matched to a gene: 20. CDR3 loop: CASSSTPTNDRGVVQPQHF. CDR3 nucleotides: TGTGCCAGCAGTTCCACCCCAACCAACGACAGGGGAGTGGTTCAGCCCCAGCATTTT.

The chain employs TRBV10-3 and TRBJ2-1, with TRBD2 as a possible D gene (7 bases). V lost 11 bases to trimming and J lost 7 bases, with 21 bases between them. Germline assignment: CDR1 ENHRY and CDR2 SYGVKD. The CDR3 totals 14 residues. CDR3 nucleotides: TGTGCCGTCCAGGGGCCCCTGCGGGGGAATGAGCAGTTCTTC. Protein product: CAVQGPLRGNEQFF.

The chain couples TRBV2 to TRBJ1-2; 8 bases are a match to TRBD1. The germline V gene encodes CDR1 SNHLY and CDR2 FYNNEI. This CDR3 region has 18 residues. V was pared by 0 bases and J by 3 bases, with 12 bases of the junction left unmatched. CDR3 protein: CASSEAWAGGRGDYGYTF. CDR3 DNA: TGTGCCAGCAGTGAAGCGTGGGCAGGGGGCCGGGGGGACTATGGCTACACCTTC.

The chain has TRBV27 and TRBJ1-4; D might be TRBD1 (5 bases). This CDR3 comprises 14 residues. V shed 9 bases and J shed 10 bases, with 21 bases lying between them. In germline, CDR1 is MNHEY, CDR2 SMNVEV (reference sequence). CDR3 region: CASKPAGFSVKLFF. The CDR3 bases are TGTGCCAGTAAACCCGCAGGGTTTTCCGTAAAACTGTTTTTT.

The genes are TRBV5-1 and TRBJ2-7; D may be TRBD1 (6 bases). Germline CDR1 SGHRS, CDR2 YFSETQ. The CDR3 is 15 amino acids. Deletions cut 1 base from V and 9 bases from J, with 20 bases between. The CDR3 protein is CASSLRFRGGAGQYF. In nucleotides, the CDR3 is TGCGCCAGCAGCTTGAGATTCAGGGGCGGTGCGGGGCAGTACTTC. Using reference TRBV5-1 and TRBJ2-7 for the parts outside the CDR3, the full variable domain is KAGVTQTPRYLIKTRGQQVTLSCSPISGHRSVSWYQQTPGQGLQFLFEYFSETQRNKGNFPGRFSGRQFSNSRSEMNVSTLELGDSALYLCASSLRFRGGAGQYFGPGTRLTVT.

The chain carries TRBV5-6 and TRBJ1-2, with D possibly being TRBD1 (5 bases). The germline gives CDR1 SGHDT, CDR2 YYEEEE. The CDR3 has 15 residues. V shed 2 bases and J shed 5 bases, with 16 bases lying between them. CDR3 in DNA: TGTGCCAGCAGCTTCGGGGGGAGAGATGGGTATGGCTACACCTTC. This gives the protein CASSFGGRDGYGYTF.

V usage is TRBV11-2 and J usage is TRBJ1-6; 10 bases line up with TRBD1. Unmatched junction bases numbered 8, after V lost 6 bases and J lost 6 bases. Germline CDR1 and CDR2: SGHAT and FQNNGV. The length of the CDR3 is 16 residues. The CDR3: CASSPGRTGGNSPLHF. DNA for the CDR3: TGTGCCAGCAGTCCCGGTAGGACAGGGGGTAATTCACCCCTCCACTTT. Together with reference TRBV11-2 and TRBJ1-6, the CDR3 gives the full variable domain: EAGVAQSPRYKIIEKRQSVAFWCNPISGHATLYWYQQILGQGPKLLIQFQNNGVVDDSQLPKDRFSAERLKGVDSTLKIQPAKLEDSAVYLCASSPGRTGGNSPLHFGNGTRLTVT.

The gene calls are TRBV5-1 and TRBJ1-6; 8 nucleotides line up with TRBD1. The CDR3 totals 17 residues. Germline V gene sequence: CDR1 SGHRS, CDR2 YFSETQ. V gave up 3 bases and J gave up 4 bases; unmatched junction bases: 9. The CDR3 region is CASSSDRVGSYNSPLHF. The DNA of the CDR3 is TGCGCCAGCAGCTCGGACAGGGTGGGGTCGTATAATTCACCCCTCCACTTT.